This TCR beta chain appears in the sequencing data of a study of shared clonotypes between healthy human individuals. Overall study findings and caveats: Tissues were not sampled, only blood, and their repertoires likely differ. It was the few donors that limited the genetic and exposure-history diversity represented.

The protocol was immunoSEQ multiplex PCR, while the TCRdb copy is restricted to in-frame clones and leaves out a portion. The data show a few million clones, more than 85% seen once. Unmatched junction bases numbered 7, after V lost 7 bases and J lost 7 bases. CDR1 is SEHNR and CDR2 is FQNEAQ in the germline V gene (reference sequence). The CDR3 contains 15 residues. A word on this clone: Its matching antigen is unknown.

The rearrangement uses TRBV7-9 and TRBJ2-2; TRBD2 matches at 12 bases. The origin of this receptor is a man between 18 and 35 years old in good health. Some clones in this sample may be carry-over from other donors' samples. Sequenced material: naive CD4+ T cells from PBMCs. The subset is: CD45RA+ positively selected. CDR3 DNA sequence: TGTGCCAGCACTTTAGGACTAGCGGGGAACGGGGAGCTGTTTTTT. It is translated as CASTLGLAGNGELFF.